These T cell receptor beta chains were read from a single sample in a study of T-cell reconstitution after alpha-beta-depleted transplantation in children. In TCRdb, the PCR reads were re-called with MiXCR into one record per CDR3 protein. The sample carries fewer than 400,000 distinct CDR3 sequences, around 21% recorded once. This specimen consisted of PBMCs from the stem cell graft donor, obtained from the stem cell graft. The receptors here all came from a human donor who donated a stem cell graft to a child with acute myeloid leukemia. Each CDR3 is given with its conserved first and last residue. D genes are given only for firm matches. A row's size may be missing; if present it is once, few, many or a size class.

TRBV4-2	NA	NA	TRBJ2-2	CASSQDRLPNTGELFF	TGTGCCAGCAGCCAAGATCGCCTTCCGAACACCGGGGAGCTGTTTTTT
TRBV3-1	NA	many	TRBJ2-2	CASSQDWGAITGELFF	TGTGCCAGCAGCCAAGATTGGGGCGCGATCACCGGGGAGCTGTTTTTT
TRBV15	NA	many	TRBJ2-1	CATSRALQANEQFF	TGTGCCACCAGCAGAGCCCTACAGGCCAATGAGCAGTTCTTC
TRBV7-3	NA	few	TRBJ2-3	CASSLTGRADTQYF	TGTGCCAGCAGCTTAACAGGCCGAGCAGATACGCAGTATTTT
TRBV7-9	NA	NA	TRBJ2-2	CASSFGLPTGELFF	TGTGCCAGCAGCTTCGGTCTCCCCACCGGGGAGCTGTTTTTT
TRBV15	TRBD1	few	TRBJ1-3	CATSRDWQGASGNTIYF	TGTGCCACCAGCAGAGATTGGCAGGGGGCGTCTGGAAACACCATATATTTT
TRBV29-1	TRBD2	NA	TRBJ2-7	CSALGGITYEQYF	TGCAGCGCCCTCGGGGGGATCACCTACGAGCAGTACTTC
TRBV9	NA	NA	TRBJ2-7	CASSVGGSTYEQYF	TGTGCCAGCAGCGTAGGGGGATCAACCTACGAGCAGTACTTC
TRBV20-1	NA	few	TRBJ1-1	CSARGLGARYLMNTEAFF	TGCAGTGCTAGGGGCCTGGGGGCACGATATCTTATGAACACTGAAGCTTTCTTT
TRBV28	NA	few	TRBJ1-1	CASKTGLGAFF	TGTGCCAGTAAAACAGGCTTAGGAGCTTTCTTT
TRBV5-1	TRBD1	NA	TRBJ2-2	CASSTPTGTGVGELFF	TGCGCCAGCAGCACGCCAACCGGGACAGGTGTCGGGGAGCTGTTTTTT
TRBV5-1	NA	NA	TRBJ2-1	CASSSPGLGGYNEQFF	TGCGCCAGCAGCAGCCCCGGGTTAGGGGGTTACAATGAGCAGTTCTTC
TRBV28	TRBD2	NA	TRBJ2-3	CASSLPPTSGRTTDTQYF	TGTGCCAGCAGTTTACCCCCTACTAGCGGGAGGACGACAGATACGCAGTATTTT